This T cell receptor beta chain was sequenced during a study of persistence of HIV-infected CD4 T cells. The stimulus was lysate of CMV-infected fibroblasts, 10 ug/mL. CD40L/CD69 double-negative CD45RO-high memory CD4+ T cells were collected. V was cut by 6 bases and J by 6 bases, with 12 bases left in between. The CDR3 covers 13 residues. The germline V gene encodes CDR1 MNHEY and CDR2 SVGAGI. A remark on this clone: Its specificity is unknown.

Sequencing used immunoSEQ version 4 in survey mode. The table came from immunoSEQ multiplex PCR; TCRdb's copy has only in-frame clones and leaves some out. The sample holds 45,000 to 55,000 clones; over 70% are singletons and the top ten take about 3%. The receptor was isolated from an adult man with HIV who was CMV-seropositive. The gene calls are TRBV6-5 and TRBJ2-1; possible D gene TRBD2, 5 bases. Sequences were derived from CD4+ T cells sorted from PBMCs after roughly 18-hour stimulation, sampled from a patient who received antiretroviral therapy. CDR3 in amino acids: CASRRHEGNEQFF. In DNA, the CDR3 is TGTGCCAGCAGACGCCACGAGGGCAATGAGCAGTTCTTC.